A selection of T cell receptor beta chains follows, all from one sample in a study of T cells after yellow fever vaccination. Using its own MiXCR run on the 5' RACE reads, TCRdb lists one record per CDR3 protein. The repertoire includes some 250,000 distinct CDR3 sequences, roughly 3.7% of them detected once, and under 20% sits in the top ten. Here the sequenced sample was PBMCs, taken 15 days after the yellow fever booster vaccination. These receptors all stem from a man between 18 and 29 years old who received the YFV17D yellow fever vaccine. CDR3s include the opening cysteine and the closing phenylalanine or tryptophan. The D gene is left open where the match is weak. For some rows the clone size is stated as once, few or many, or as a class when expanded; others skip it.

d_gene: NA
v_gene: TRBV4-2
abundance: many
j_gene: TRBJ2-7
CDR3nt: TGTGCCAGCAGCCAAGATAGGGCAGGTTCCTACGAGCAGTACTTC
CDR3aa: CASSQDRAGSYEQYF

d_gene: NA
v_gene: TRBV5-1
abundance: many
j_gene: TRBJ1-1
CDR3nt: TGCGCCAGCAGCTTTACCCGTTTGGGCACTGAAGCTTTCTTT
CDR3aa: CASSFTRLGTEAFF

d_gene: TRBD1
v_gene: TRBV4-3
abundance: many
j_gene: TRBJ1-2
CDR3nt: TGCGCCAGCAGCCAAGTTGCCAGGGGGCAACGCCGCGATGGCTACACCTTC
CDR3aa: CASSQVARGQRRDGYTF

d_gene: NA
v_gene: TRBV12-3/TRBV12-4
abundance: many
j_gene: TRBJ1-2
CDR3nt: TGTGCCAGCAGTTTAATCCTACTCAGGGGCTATGGCTACACCTTC
CDR3aa: CASSLILLRGYGYTF

d_gene: TRBD2
v_gene: TRBV5-1
abundance: many
j_gene: TRBJ2-3
CDR3nt: TGCGCCAGCAGCGATGACGCGGGAGGGACAGTGCAGTATTTT
CDR3aa: CASSDDAGGTVQYF

d_gene: NA
v_gene: TRBV6-5
abundance: many
j_gene: TRBJ2-1
CDR3nt: TGTGCCAGCAGTCTCAGGCCCTACAATGAGCAGTTCTTC
CDR3aa: CASSLRPYNEQFF

d_gene: NA
v_gene: TRBV27
abundance: many
j_gene: TRBJ2-2
CDR3nt: TGTGCCAGCGGGCTTCTCTCCACCGGGGAGCTGTTTTTT
CDR3aa: CASGLLSTGELFF

d_gene: NA
v_gene: TRBV6-2/TRBV6-3
abundance: many
j_gene: TRBJ1-1
CDR3nt: TGTGCCAGCAGTTATGGGCGGACGACTGAAGCTTTCTTT
CDR3aa: CASSYGRTTEAFF

d_gene: NA
v_gene: TRBV12-3/TRBV12-4
abundance: many
j_gene: TRBJ2-2
CDR3nt: TGTGCCAGCACCTTCGGGGGACAGACCGGGGAGCTGTTTTTT
CDR3aa: CASTFGGQTGELFF

d_gene: NA
v_gene: TRBV5-1
abundance: many
j_gene: TRBJ2-5
CDR3nt: TGCGCCAGCGGACAAAACAGGGCGGGGGAGACCCAGTACTTC
CDR3aa: CASGQNRAGETQYF

d_gene: TRBD1
v_gene: TRBV10-3
abundance: many
j_gene: TRBJ2-2
CDR3nt: TGTGCCATCAAACAGGGGGCGAACACCGGGGAGCTGTTTTTT
CDR3aa: CAIKQGANTGELFF

d_gene: NA
v_gene: TRBV7-2
abundance: many
j_gene: TRBJ1-5
CDR3nt: TGTGCCAGCAGCTTGCGAGGAGGCAATCAGCCCCAGCATTTT
CDR3aa: CASSLRGGNQPQHF

d_gene: NA
v_gene: TRBV27
abundance: NA
j_gene: TRBJ2-1
CDR3nt: TGTGCCAGCAGTTTCGGGACCAACTACAATGAGCAGTTCTTC
CDR3aa: CASSFGTNYNEQFF

d_gene: TRBD1
v_gene: TRBV4-3
abundance: many
j_gene: TRBJ2-3
CDR3nt: TGCGCCAGCAGCCACGCGCGGACAGGGTATGCGGAAGATACGCAGTATTTT
CDR3aa: CASSHARTGYAEDTQYF

d_gene: NA
v_gene: TRBV19
abundance: NA
j_gene: TRBJ2-3
CDR3nt: TGTGCCAGTAGTCAAGGGGTCCCTACAGATACGCAGTATTTT
CDR3aa: CASSQGVPTDTQYF

d_gene: NA
v_gene: TRBV30
abundance: many
j_gene: TRBJ1-2
CDR3nt: TGTGCCTGGAGTCCCTCGGGAGGGGGGGTGACCTTC
CDR3aa: CAWSPSGGGVTF

d_gene: TRBD1
v_gene: TRBV5-1
abundance: many
j_gene: TRBJ2-1
CDR3nt: TGCGCCAGCAGCTGCCGGGACAGGGGGCCGGAATACAATGAGCAGTTCTTC
CDR3aa: CASSCRDRGPEYNEQFF

d_gene: NA
v_gene: TRBV29-1
abundance: many
j_gene: TRBJ1-2
CDR3nt: TGCAGCGCCAGAGGATCGGATGGCTACACCTTC
CDR3aa: CSARGSDGYTF

d_gene: NA
v_gene: TRBV7-2
abundance: many
j_gene: TRBJ2-1
CDR3nt: TGTGCCAGCAGCTTGGGCGGGTCAAGATTGGGCAATGAGCAGTTCTTC
CDR3aa: CASSLGGSRLGNEQFF

d_gene: NA
v_gene: TRBV7-2
abundance: NA
j_gene: TRBJ1-4
CDR3nt: TGTGCCAGCAGCCCGGGAAGGCGTAATGAAAAACTGTTTTTT
CDR3aa: CASSPGRRNEKLFF

d_gene: NA
v_gene: TRBV4-1
abundance: many
j_gene: TRBJ1-2
CDR3nt: TGCGCCAGCAGCCAATACTTGATACGCGAAAACTATGGCTACACCTTC
CDR3aa: CASSQYLIRENYGYTF

d_gene: TRBD1
v_gene: TRBV18
abundance: many
j_gene: TRBJ1-1
CDR3nt: TGTGCCAGCTCACCACGGGGGACAGGAAGAGGGACTGAAGCTTTCTTT
CDR3aa: CASSPRGTGRGTEAFF

d_gene: TRBD2
v_gene: TRBV7-3
abundance: many
j_gene: TRBJ2-3
CDR3nt: TGTGCCAGCAGCTTAGGGCTCACGCGCGGGGGTCTGACAGATACGCAGTATTTT
CDR3aa: CASSLGLTRGGLTDTQYF

d_gene: NA
v_gene: TRBV20-1
abundance: many
j_gene: TRBJ1-5
CDR3nt: TGCAGTGCTCAAGCCTTTAGCAATCAGCCCCAGCATTTT
CDR3aa: CSAQAFSNQPQHF

d_gene: NA
v_gene: TRBV5-5
abundance: many
j_gene: TRBJ2-1
CDR3nt: TGTGCCAGCAGCCTCCGGCTATACAATGAGCAGTTCTTC
CDR3aa: CASSLRLYNEQFF

d_gene: NA
v_gene: TRBV6-2/TRBV6-3
abundance: many
j_gene: TRBJ1-2
CDR3nt: TGTGCCAGCAGTGTAAACCTAGGGGGCTACACCTTC
CDR3aa: CASSVNLGGYTF

d_gene: NA
v_gene: TRBV12-3/TRBV12-4
abundance: many
j_gene: TRBJ2-1
CDR3nt: TGTGCCAGCAGTTTAGCTTACAATGAGCAGTTCTTC
CDR3aa: CASSLAYNEQFF

d_gene: NA
v_gene: TRBV7-8
abundance: few
j_gene: TRBJ2-7
CDR3nt: TGTGCCAGCAGCCGAGACAGCCTAACCTACGAGCAGTACTTC
CDR3aa: CASSRDSLTYEQYF

d_gene: TRBD1
v_gene: TRBV7-8
abundance: many
j_gene: TRBJ1-2
CDR3nt: TGTGCCAGCAGCTCCAGAGGACAGGGGGCGTATGGCTACACCTTC
CDR3aa: CASSSRGQGAYGYTF

d_gene: TRBD1
v_gene: TRBV5-6
abundance: many
j_gene: TRBJ2-1
CDR3nt: TGTGCCAGCAGCTTCGACAGGGGAACGGGTGAGCAGTTCTTC
CDR3aa: CASSFDRGTGEQFF

d_gene: TRBD1
v_gene: TRBV7-8
abundance: many
j_gene: TRBJ1-2
CDR3nt: TGTGCCAGCAGCAGAGTTCAGGGGGCGAGCGGCTACACCTTC
CDR3aa: CASSRVQGASGYTF

d_gene: NA
v_gene: TRBV5-1
abundance: many
j_gene: TRBJ2-1
CDR3nt: TGCGCCAGCAGGGGACCAGGGACGTACAATGAGCAGTTCTTC
CDR3aa: CASRGPGTYNEQFF

d_gene: NA
v_gene: TRBV12-3/TRBV12-4
abundance: many
j_gene: TRBJ1-1
CDR3nt: TGTGCCAGCAGGACGGACAGAAACACTGAAGCTTTCTTT
CDR3aa: CASRTDRNTEAFF

d_gene: NA
v_gene: TRBV2
abundance: many
j_gene: TRBJ1-5
CDR3nt: TGTGCCAGCACGGGAAGCATTAGCAATCAGCCCCAGCATTTT
CDR3aa: CASTGSISNQPQHF

d_gene: NA
v_gene: TRBV9
abundance: many
j_gene: TRBJ2-7
CDR3nt: TGTGCCAGCAGCTCCGGGACTGGGCGCTTTTACTTC
CDR3aa: CASSSGTGRFYF

d_gene: NA
v_gene: TRBV5-1
abundance: many
j_gene: TRBJ2-2
CDR3nt: TGCGCCAGCTCCCTGCGGGGAGAGCACGGGGAGCTGTTTTTT
CDR3aa: CASSLRGEHGELFF

d_gene: NA
v_gene: TRBV3-1
abundance: many
j_gene: TRBJ2-1
CDR3nt: TGTGCCAGCAGCCAAGATACCCGGGGCCGATACAATGAGCAGTTCTTC
CDR3aa: CASSQDTRGRYNEQFF

d_gene: NA
v_gene: TRBV10-3
abundance: many
j_gene: TRBJ2-5
CDR3nt: TGTGCCATCAGTGACAGGGGTGGGGAGACCCAGTACTTC
CDR3aa: CAISDRGGETQYF

d_gene: NA
v_gene: TRBV12-3/TRBV12-4
abundance: many
j_gene: TRBJ1-5
CDR3nt: TGTGCCAGCAGTATACACAGGCCCAATCAGCCCCAGCATTTT
CDR3aa: CASSIHRPNQPQHF

d_gene: TRBD1
v_gene: TRBV6-1
abundance: few
j_gene: TRBJ2-2
CDR3nt: TGTGCCACCGAAAGGGGACAGGTGGACACCGGGGAGCTGTTTTTT
CDR3aa: CATERGQVDTGELFF

d_gene: NA
v_gene: TRBV19
abundance: many
j_gene: TRBJ2-1
CDR3nt: TGTGCCAGTAGTTCGACGAGATCCTACAATGAGCAGTTCTTC
CDR3aa: CASSSTRSYNEQFF

d_gene: NA
v_gene: TRBV28
abundance: many
j_gene: TRBJ1-1
CDR3nt: TGTGCCAGCAGTTTATCGGGGTTGGTGGGAAGGGGCACTGAAGCTTTCTTT
CDR3aa: CASSLSGLVGRGTEAFF

d_gene: TRBD1
v_gene: TRBV3-1
abundance: few
j_gene: TRBJ2-7
CDR3nt: TGTGCCAGCAGCCAAGGGGACAGAAGCTCCTACGAGCAGTACTTC
CDR3aa: CASSQGDRSSYEQYF

d_gene: NA
v_gene: TRBV6-5
abundance: many
j_gene: TRBJ1-1
CDR3nt: TGTGCCAGCAGTTCGACTCTCGGGGGGACTGAAGCTTTCTTT
CDR3aa: CASSSTLGGTEAFF

d_gene: NA
v_gene: TRBV29-1
abundance: NA
j_gene: TRBJ2-5
CDR3nt: TGCAGCGTGGGGTTAGAGACCCAGTACTTC
CDR3aa: CSVGLETQYF

d_gene: NA
v_gene: TRBV19
abundance: many
j_gene: TRBJ2-1
CDR3nt: TGTGCCAGTAAAGGGGCGGGGTCCGTAGATGAGCAGTTCTTC
CDR3aa: CASKGAGSVDEQFF

d_gene: TRBD1
v_gene: TRBV19
abundance: many
j_gene: TRBJ2-3
CDR3nt: TGTGCCACCCACCCGGGACAGAGCACAGATACGCAGTATTTT
CDR3aa: CATHPGQSTDTQYF

d_gene: TRBD2
v_gene: TRBV5-1
abundance: many
j_gene: TRBJ2-3
CDR3nt: TGCGCCAGCAGCTTCGGGGGGTACACAGATACGCAGTATTTT
CDR3aa: CASSFGGYTDTQYF

d_gene: TRBD2
v_gene: TRBV20-1
abundance: many
j_gene: TRBJ2-3
CDR3nt: TGCAGTGCGAAGGGACTAGCTTACACAGATACGCAGTATTTT
CDR3aa: CSAKGLAYTDTQYF

d_gene: NA
v_gene: TRBV5-1
abundance: many
j_gene: TRBJ2-1
CDR3nt: TGCGCCAGCAGCTCCCTTGCGGACAATGAGCAGTTCTTC
CDR3aa: CASSSLADNEQFF

d_gene: NA
v_gene: TRBV24-1
abundance: many
j_gene: TRBJ1-1
CDR3nt: TGTGCCACCAGTGATGGGGTGGCTGAAGCTTTCTTT
CDR3aa: CATSDGVAEAFF

d_gene: NA
v_gene: TRBV5-5
abundance: many
j_gene: TRBJ1-2
CDR3nt: TGTGCCAGCAGCTTGGTGGGTAGCTATGGCTACACCTTC
CDR3aa: CASSLVGSYGYTF

d_gene: NA
v_gene: TRBV4-2
abundance: few
j_gene: TRBJ1-2
CDR3nt: TGTGCCAGCAGCCAAACCGGGACGGGGTCCTATGGCTACACCTTC
CDR3aa: CASSQTGTGSYGYTF

d_gene: NA
v_gene: TRBV5-4
abundance: few
j_gene: TRBJ1-2
CDR3nt: TGTGCCAGCAGCTTGGAAGGAGGGGTAAAGACCTATGGCTACACCTTC
CDR3aa: CASSLEGGVKTYGYTF